These T cell receptor beta chains were read from a single sample in a study of OX40 agonist ivuxolimab in advanced cancers. Here immunoSEQ multiplex PCR was the method, and the copy in TCRdb shows in-frame clones only, minus some. The data hold tens of thousands of clones, with 88% observed a single time. The sample consisted of CD4+ or CD8+ T cells sorted from blood, taken in a trial of the OX40 agonist ivuxolimab. These receptors all come from an adult with an advanced solid tumor such as melanoma, head and neck, liver or kidney cancer. CDR3s include the opening cysteine and the closing phenylalanine or tryptophan. The order of the fields is D gene, V gene, J gene, clone size, CDR3 DNA, CDR3 protein. The D gene is left open where the match is weak. For some rows the clone size is stated as once, few or many, or as a class when expanded; others skip it.

>-|TRBV28|TRBJ1-2|-
TGTGCCACCGTACATGTGAGGGCCTATGGCTACACCTTC
CATVHVRAYGYTF
>-|TRBV7-9|TRBJ1-1|-
TGTGCCAGCAGCTTAGGACGAGGGGTGACTGAAGCTTTCTTT
CASSLGRGVTEAFF
>-|TRBV11-2|TRBJ1-2|-
TGTGCCAGCAGCAAATCAGGACCGGAGGGTGGCTACACCTTC
CASSKSGPEGGYTF
>-|TRBV11-3|TRBJ2-2|-
TGTGCCAGCAGCTCCAGGCAGGGGGGGAACACCGGGGAGCTGTTTTTT
CASSSRQGGNTGELFF
>-|TRBV4-3|TRBJ1-2|-
TGCGCCAGCAGCCAAACCGGGACAAAAAACTATGGCTACACCTTC
CASSQTGTKNYGYTF
>-|TRBV4-1|TRBJ1-1|-
TGCGCCAGCAGCCAAGTAGGGGGTATGAACACTGAAGCTTTCTTT
CASSQVGGMNTEAFF
>-|TRBV2|TRBJ2-7|-
TGTGCCAGCAGTGTTAGGGGCAGAACAGCTATCTACGAGCAGTACTTC
CASSVRGRTAIYEQYF
>TRBD1|TRBV9|TRBJ2-2|once
TGTGCCAGCAGCATTCAGACAGGGACGAACACCGGGGAGCTGTTTTTT
CASSIQTGTNTGELFF
>-|TRBV13|TRBJ2-2|-
TGTGCCAGCAGTACCGAGACGAACACCGGGGAGCTGTTTTTT
CASSTETNTGELFF
>-|TRBV7-9|TRBJ1-3|few
TGTGCCAGCAGCTTTTCGGGGGGAGCTAGAAACACCATATATTTT
CASSFSGGARNTIYF
>-|TRBV27|TRBJ2-6|-
TGTGCCAGCAGTTTATCACAGCGAGCTGGGGCCAACGTCCTGACTTTC
CASSLSQRAGANVLTF